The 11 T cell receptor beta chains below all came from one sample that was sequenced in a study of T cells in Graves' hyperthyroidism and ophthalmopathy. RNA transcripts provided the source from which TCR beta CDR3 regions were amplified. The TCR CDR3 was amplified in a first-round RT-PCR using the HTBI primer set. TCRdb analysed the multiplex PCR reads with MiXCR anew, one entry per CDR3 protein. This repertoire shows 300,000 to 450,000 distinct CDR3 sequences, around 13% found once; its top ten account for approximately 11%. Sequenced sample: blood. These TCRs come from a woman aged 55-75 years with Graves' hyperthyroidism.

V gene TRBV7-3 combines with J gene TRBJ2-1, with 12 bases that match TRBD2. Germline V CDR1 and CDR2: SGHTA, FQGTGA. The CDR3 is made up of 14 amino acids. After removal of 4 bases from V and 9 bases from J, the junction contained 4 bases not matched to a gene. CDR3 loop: CASSSASGRVEQFF. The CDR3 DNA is TGTGCCAGCAGCTCCGCTAGCGGGAGGGTTGAGCAGTTCTTC.

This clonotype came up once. The CDR3 region is CASSQDRVWSYGYTF. CDR3 in DNA: TGTGCCAGCAGCCAAGACAGGGTATGGAGCTATGGCTACACCTTC. The chain couples TRBV4-2 to TRBJ1-2, with D tentatively TRBD1 (5 bases). The germline gives CDR1 LGHNA, CDR2 YNFKEQ. The V and J ends lost 0 bases and 4 bases respectively, with 12 bases between them. CDR3 length: 15 residues.

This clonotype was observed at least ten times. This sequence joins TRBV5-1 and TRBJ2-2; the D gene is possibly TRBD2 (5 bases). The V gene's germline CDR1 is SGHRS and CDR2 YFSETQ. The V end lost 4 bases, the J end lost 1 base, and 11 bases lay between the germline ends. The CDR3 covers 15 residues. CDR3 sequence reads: CASSPRGWNTGELFF. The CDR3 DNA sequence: TGCGCCAGCAGCCCCCGGGGATGGAACACCGGGGAGCTGTTTTTT.

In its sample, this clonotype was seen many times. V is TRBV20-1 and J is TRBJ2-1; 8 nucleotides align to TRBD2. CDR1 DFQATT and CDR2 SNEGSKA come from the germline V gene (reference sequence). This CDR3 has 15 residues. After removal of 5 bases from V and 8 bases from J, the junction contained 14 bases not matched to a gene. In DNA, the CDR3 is TGCAGTGCTTTAGATTTTAGCGGGAACCCCCATGAGCAGTTCTTC. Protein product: CSALDFSGNPHEQFF.

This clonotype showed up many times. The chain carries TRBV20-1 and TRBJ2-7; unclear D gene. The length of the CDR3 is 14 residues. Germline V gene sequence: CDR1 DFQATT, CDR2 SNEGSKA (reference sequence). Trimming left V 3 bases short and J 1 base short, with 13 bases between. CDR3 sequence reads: CSARISHKSYEQYF. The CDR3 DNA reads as TGCAGTGCTAGGATATCTCACAAGTCCTACGAGCAGTACTTC.

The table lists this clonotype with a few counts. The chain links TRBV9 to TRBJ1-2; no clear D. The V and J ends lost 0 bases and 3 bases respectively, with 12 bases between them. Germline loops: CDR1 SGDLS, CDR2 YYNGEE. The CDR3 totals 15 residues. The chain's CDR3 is CASSVEDGNYYGYTF. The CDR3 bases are TGTGCCAGCAGCGTAGAGGACGGAAACTACTATGGCTACACCTTC.

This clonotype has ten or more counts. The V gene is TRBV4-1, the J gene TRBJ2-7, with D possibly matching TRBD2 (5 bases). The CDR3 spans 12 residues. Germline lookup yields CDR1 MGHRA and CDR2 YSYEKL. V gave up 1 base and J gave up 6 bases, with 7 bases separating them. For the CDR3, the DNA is TGCGCCAGCAGCCAAGGAGGGCCCGAGCAGTACTTC. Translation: CASSQGGPEQYF.

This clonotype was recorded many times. CDR3 region: CASSQGITSVKNIQYF. CDR3 in DNA: TGTGCCAGCAGCCAAGGGATCACTAGCGTAAAAAACATTCAGTACTTC. V is TRBV3-1 and J is TRBJ2-4, with 7 bases aligning to TRBD2. Trimming at V came to 1 base and at J to 4 bases, leaving 7 bases not matched to a gene. The germline V gene encodes CDR1 LGHDT and CDR2 YNNKEL (reference sequence). There are 16 residues in the CDR3.

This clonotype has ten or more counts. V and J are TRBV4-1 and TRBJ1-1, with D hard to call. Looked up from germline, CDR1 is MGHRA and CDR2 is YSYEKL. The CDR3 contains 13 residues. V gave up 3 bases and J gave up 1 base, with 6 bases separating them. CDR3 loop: CASSQLKNTEAFF. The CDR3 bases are TGCGCCAGCAGCCAGCTCAAGAACACTGAAGCTTTCTTT.

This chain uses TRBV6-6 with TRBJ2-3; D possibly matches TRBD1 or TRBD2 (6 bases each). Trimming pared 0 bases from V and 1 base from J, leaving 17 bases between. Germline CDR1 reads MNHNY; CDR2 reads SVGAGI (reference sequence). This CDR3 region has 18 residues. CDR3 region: CASSYSLSVRGGTDTQYF. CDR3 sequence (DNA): TGTGCCAGCAGTTACTCGTTGAGTGTTAGGGGGGGCACAGATACGCAGTATTTT.

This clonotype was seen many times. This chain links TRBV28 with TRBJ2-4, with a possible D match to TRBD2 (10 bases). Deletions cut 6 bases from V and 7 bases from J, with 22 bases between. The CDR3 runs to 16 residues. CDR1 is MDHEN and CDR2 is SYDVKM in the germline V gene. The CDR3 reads CASSLTGQGLANIQYF. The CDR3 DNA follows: TGTGCCAGCAGCCTAACGGGACAGGGACTAGCGAACATTCAGTACTTC.